This entry features one T cell receptor beta chain sequence. Its target is unknown. TCRdb's table, derived via immunoSEQ multiplex PCR, lists solely in-frame clones and lacks some. This table holds hundreds of thousands of clones, 90% found once. The sample belongs to a study of Ad26.COV2.S vaccination and SARS-CoV-2 variants. For the study at large: A participant enrolled in the COV1001 Ad26.COV2.S trial arm provided the sample.

Described treatment: around 19 received Ad26.COV2.S at low or high dose, single or two shots; 5 received placebo; per-sample allocation not given. Sampling was done on day 63 after the first vaccine or placebo injection. After removal of 3 bases from V and 4 bases from J, the junction contained 9 bases not matched to a gene. CDR1 MDHEN and CDR2 SYDVKM come from the germline V gene. The CDR3 extends over 16 amino acids. General study points: It was reported that spike-specific CD8+ and CD4+ T cell responses were substantially broad after vaccination.

V is TRBV28 and J is TRBJ2-1; 7 bases agree with TRBD2. Sequencing was performed on peripheral blood, taken in a trial of Ad26.COV2.S vaccine versus placebo. This TCR derives from a person between 18 and 65 years old who received the Ad26.COV2.S COVID-19 vaccine or a placebo. This chain's CDR3 is CASSLRSGTLYNEQFF. The CDR3 DNA reads as TGTGCCAGCAGTTTGAGGAGCGGGACGTTATACAATGAGCAGTTCTTC.